Listed below are T cell receptor beta chains from one sample, sequenced in a study of cytomegalovirus exposure and HLA in healthy donors. Assay used: immunoSEQ multiplex PCR; TCRdb lists only in-frame clones, some missing. The sample holds some 190,000 clones, more than 70% seen once. Input material: PBMCs. The source of these receptors is a girl aged 10-17 years in good health and CMV-seropositive. CDR3s include the opening cysteine and the closing phenylalanine or tryptophan. The order of the fields is J gene, D gene, V gene, CDR3 DNA, CDR3 protein. The D gene is left open where the match is weak.

TRBJ1-3 | - | TRBV13 | TGTGCCAGCAAGACTCGCAGGGTGAACCCTGGAAACACCATATATTTT | CASKTRRVNPGNTIYF
TRBJ1-2 | - | TRBV19 | TGTGCCAGTAGTATAGATGCAGCCGGAGACTATGGCTACACCTTC | CASSIDAAGDYGYTF
TRBJ1-1 | TRBD1 | TRBV19 | TGTGCCAGTAGTGGACAGGTGAACACTGAAGCTTTCTTT | CASSGQVNTEAFF
TRBJ2-1 | - | TRBV5-1 | TGCGCCAGCAGCTTGGCGGGACAAACCTACAATGAGCAGTTCTTC | CASSLAGQTYNEQFF
TRBJ2-1 | TRBD2 | TRBV19 | TGTGCCAGTAAGGGGGTTCGACTAGCGGACAATGAGCAGTTCTTC | CASKGVRLADNEQFF
TRBJ2-2 | - | TRBV30 | TGTGCCTGGACCGACCCCGGGACAAGGGGAAACACCGGGGAGCTGTTTTTT | CAWTDPGTRGNTGELFF
TRBJ2-3 | TRBD1 | TRBV4-1 | TGCGCCAGCAGCCTCCGGGACAGGGTAGCAGATACGCAGTATTTT | CASSLRDRVADTQYF
TRBJ2-6 | TRBD2 | TRBV30 | TGTGCCTGGAGCACTCGACTAGCGGGAACCCTACGCTCTGGGGCCAACGTCCTGACTTTC | CAWSTRLAGTLRSGANVLTF
TRBJ1-2 | TRBD1 | TRBV19 | TGTGCCAGTAGTGCCTGGACAGGGTATGGCTACACCTTC | CASSAWTGYGYTF
TRBJ2-7 | TRBD2 | TRBV25-1 | TGTGCCAGCAGTGGACAAGCGGGAGGTCAGTACTTC | CASSGQAGGQYF
TRBJ1-1 | TRBD1 | TRBV27 | TGTGCCAGCAGTTCCGAGGACAGGTTGAACACTGAAGCTTTCTTT | CASSSEDRLNTEAFF
TRBJ2-2 | TRBD2 | TRBV15 | TGTGCCACCAGCAGAGATAAGGGACTAGCGCTAACCTCGGACACCGGGGAGCTGTTTTTT | CATSRDKGLALTSDTGELFF
TRBJ2-4 | - | TRBV5-1 | TGCGCCAGCAGCTCTGAGACAGGAAGGGCCAAAAACATTCAGTACTTC | CASSSETGRAKNIQYF
TRBJ2-3 | TRBD2 | TRBV5-1 | TGCGCCACCCGGCTAGCGGGAGTGGTGTCAGATACGCAGTATTTT | CATRLAGVVSDTQYF
TRBJ2-7 | - | TRBV28 | TGTGCCAGCAGTTCCTACTACGACGAGCAGTACTTC | CASSSYYDEQYF
TRBJ2-7 | TRBD1 | TRBV10-3 | TGTGCCATCAGGGGACAGTCGGCTTTACGAGAGCAGTACTTC | CAIRGQSALREQYF
TRBJ1-5 | - | TRBV27 | TGTGCCAGCAGTTCCCCATCAAGCAATCAGCCCCAGCATTTT | CASSSPSSNQPQHF
TRBJ2-1 | - | TRBV7-9 | TGTGCCAGCAGCCCCCGGTATGAGGGTGAGCAGTTCTTC | CASSPRYEGEQFF
TRBJ2-7 | - | TRBV7-2 | TGTGCCAGCAGCCCGACAGAGAGCTCCTACGAGCAGTACTTC | CASSPTESSYEQYF
TRBJ2-7 | TRBD1 | TRBV5-1 | TGCGCCAGCAGCTTTGGGACAGGAGTCTCCTACGAGCAGTACTTC | CASSFGTGVSYEQYF
TRBJ1-5 | - | TRBV19 | TGTGCCAGTAGTACCCTAGGACAGTCGTATGGCAATCAGCCCCAGCATTTT | CASSTLGQSYGNQPQHF
TRBJ2-1 | TRBD2 | TRBV6-5 | TGTGCCAGCAGTCCGGGACTAGCAGTTTTCAATGAGCAGTTCTTC | CASSPGLAVFNEQFF
TRBJ2-7 | TRBD2 | TRBV29-1 | TGCAGCGTTGAGCAGGGACTAGGTAAAGGATCCTACGAGCAGTACTTC | CSVEQGLGKGSYEQYF
TRBJ2-7 | TRBD1 | TRBV4-3 | TGCGCCAGCAGCCAAGGCCTGGGACAGGGGGCCAAGTACGAGCAGTACTTC | CASSQGLGQGAKYEQYF
TRBJ2-7 | - | TRBV10-3 | TGTGCCATCAGTCCCGGGGGGCGGGAGATAACCTACGAGCAGTACTTC | CAISPGGREITYEQYF
TRBJ1-2 | TRBD1 | TRBV5-4 | TGTGCCAGCAGCTTTGGACAGGGTACTGGCTACACCTTC | CASSFGQGTGYTF
TRBJ2-7 | TRBD2 | TRBV7-8 | TGTGCCAGCAGCCCTAGGGGTCTAGCGGGAGCCCACGAGCAGTACTTC | CASSPRGLAGAHEQYF
TRBJ2-7 | TRBD1 | TRBV9 | TGTGCCAGCAGCACGGGACAGGACCACTCCTACGAGCAGTACTTC | CASSTGQDHSYEQYF
TRBJ1-5 | - | TRBV6-4 | TGTGCCAGCAACCAGGGTAGCAATCAGCCCCAGCATTTT | CASNQGSNQPQHF
TRBJ2-2 | TRBD2 | TRBV7-9 | TGTGCCAGCAACCGAGGACTAGCGGCGAACACCGGGGAGCTGTTTTTT | CASNRGLAANTGELFF
TRBJ1-1 | - | TRBV19 | TGTGCCAGTAAGCCTTGGGGGGGGGCGAGGAACACTGAAGCTTTCTTT | CASKPWGGARNTEAFF
TRBJ2-5 | - | TRBV6-1 | TGTGCCAGCAGTGAAGCGGTTGGGGGCCAGGAGACCCAGTACTTC | CASSEAVGGQETQYF
TRBJ2-7 | TRBD2 | TRBV18 | TGTGCCAGCTCCCCGGGACTAGCTTTCGAGCAGTACTTC | CASSPGLAFEQYF